The clone carrying this TCR beta chain appeared once. The antigen is not known. These data are taken from a study of Ad26.COV2.S vaccination and SARS-CoV-2 variants. Study as a whole: Participants got Ad26.COV2.S intramuscularly, once or twice 56 days apart.

Here immunoSEQ multiplex PCR was the method, and the copy in TCRdb shows in-frame clones only, minus some. The sample shows about 380,000 clones, approximately 83% of them seen only once. Notes on the study in general: Similar non-spike TCR breadth was seen in vaccine and placebo recipients.

V was trimmed by 4 bases and J by 3 bases, leaving 9 bases between them. The length of the CDR3 is 13 residues. The V gene's germline CDR1 is MNHEY and CDR2 SVGAGI. As to treatment: 15 to 20 received Ad26.COV2.S at low or high dose, single or two shots; several received placebo; per-sample allocation not given. Samples came from day 63 after the first vaccine or placebo injection. This adult donor, from Boston, was 18-55 years old. The input for sequencing was peripheral blood, taken in a trial of Ad26.COV2.S vaccine versus placebo. The rearrangement uses TRBV6-5 and TRBJ1-2; no firm D call. The sequence was collected from a person between 18 and 65 years old who received the Ad26.COV2.S COVID-19 vaccine or a placebo. The CDR3 coding sequence is TGTGCCAGCAGTTGGCGGACCGACTATGGCTACACCTTC. Its translation is CASSWRTDYGYTF.